The sequence of this TCR beta chain was determined in a study of blood T cell repertoires in COVID-19. Study as a whole: COVID-19 samples, acute and convalescent, were from the United States, Italy and Spain. Sources were T cells, B-cell-depleted T cells, or PBMCs; the material itself was cDNA or gDNA.

In the original workflow: It was from reference gene primer amplification that nucleated cell counts were estimated. Libraries were prepared by immunoSEQ multiplex PCR; TCRdb keeps only in-frame clonotypes and omits some of them. Clone size and the V and J calls come from that table; the DNA yielded D and trimming. This table holds fewer than 150,000 clones, about 84% found once. The germline V gene has CDR1 SQVTM and CDR2 ANQGSEA. The length of the CDR3 is 14 residues. V lost 6 bases and J lost 2; bases outside the gene matches: 9. This receptor was identified in a human donor in a cohort sampled during active COVID-19. Sequencing was done on a sample of peripheral blood. This sequence joins TRBV29-1 and TRBJ2-7; 8 bases are a match to TRBD1. The CDR3 sequence: CSVDLGQGTYEQYF. The CDR3 coding sequence is TGCAGCGTCGACCTTGGACAGGGTACCTACGAGCAGTACTTC.